Each of the 15 T cell receptor beta chains below was sequenced from the same sample in a study of OX40 agonist ivuxolimab in advanced cancers. Only in-frame clones appear in the TCRdb table, and some are missing; sequencing was by immunoSEQ multiplex PCR. The table includes approximately 70,000 clones, roughly nine tenths detected once. Sequences were derived from CD4+ or CD8+ T cells sorted from blood, sampled in a trial of the OX40 agonist ivuxolimab. The receptor source for this set is an adult with an advanced solid tumor such as melanoma, head and neck, liver or kidney cancer.

J is TRBJ2-3 and V is TRBV27; TRBD2 agrees at 8 bases. V was pared by 7 bases and J by 5 bases, with 5 bases of the junction left unmatched. The CDR3 is made up of 13 amino acids. Germline CDR1 is MNHEY and CDR2 is SMNVEV (reference sequence). The CDR3 here is CASMGLVGDTQYF. CDR3 DNA: TGTGCCAGCATGGGACTAGTAGGAGATACGCAGTATTTT.

The count of this clone is one. This chain links TRBV5-4 with TRBJ2-1; the D gene could be TRBD1 or TRBD2 (5 bases each). V was cut by 5 bases and J by 3 bases, with 18 bases left in between. CDR1 is SGHNT and CDR2 is YYREEE in the germline V gene (reference sequence). There are 16 residues in the CDR3. CDR3 amino acids: CASRLNYRDLYNEQFF. DNA for the CDR3: TGTGCCAGCAGGTTAAATTACCGGGACCTCTACAATGAGCAGTTCTTC.

The chain employs TRBV11-2 and TRBJ2-1; 7 nucleotides match TRBD2. CDR3 length: 16 amino acids. Per the germline V gene, CDR1 is SGHAT and CDR2 is FQNNGV. V lost 6 bases and J lost 5; bases outside the gene matches: 13. The CDR3 DNA follows: TGTGCCAGCAGGGCCCCCGGGGCTAGCGGTAACAATGAGCAGTTCTTC. Its translation: CASRAPGASGNNEQFF.

The rearrangement joins TRBV7-9 to TRBJ2-6; maybe TRBD2 (5 bases). Between the trimmed V and J ends, which lost 11 bases and 0 bases, there was a span of 11 bases. CDR1 and CDR2 from the germline V gene are SEHNR and FQNEAQ (reference sequence). This CDR3 comprises 14 residues. The CDR3 nucleotides are TGTGCCGTCGGTGAGGGCTCTGGGGCCAACGTCCTGACTTTC. Its protein is CAVGEGSGANVLTF. The complete variable domain, with remaining parts taken from reference TRBV7-9 and TRBJ2-6, reads DTGVSQNPRHKITKRGQNVTFRCDPISEHNRLYWYRQTLGQGPEFLTYFQNEAQLEKSRLLSDRFSAERPKGSFSTLEIQRTEQGDSAMYLCAVGEGSGANVLTFGAGSRLTVL.

The CDR3 DNA is TGTGCCACCTCTAGGAGCGGGGACACCATATATTTT. Protein: CATSRSGDTIYF. V is TRBV15 and J is TRBJ1-3; D is undetermined. Per the germline V gene, CDR1 is LNHNV and CDR2 is YYDKDF (reference sequence). The CDR3 consists of 12 residues. With 8 bases removed from V and 8 bases from J, the gap between germline ends came to 13 bases.

The genes are TRBV7-3 and TRBJ2-1, with 9 nucleotides matching TRBD2. Germline V gives CDR1 SGHTA, CDR2 FQGTGA. The CDR3 extends over 15 amino acids. The DNA of the CDR3 is TGTGCGTCCTCGAGGGTAGCGGGAGTAGGTAATGAGCAGTTCTTC. It codes for CASSRVAGVGNEQFF.

The chain links TRBV7-3 to TRBJ2-1; D unclear. The CDR3 runs 18 residues. The V end lost 5 bases, the J end lost 0 bases, and 20 bases lay between the germline ends. CDR1 is SGHTA, CDR2 FQGTGA, per germline. The CDR3 region is CASSPRSGYSSSYNEQFF. In nucleotides, the CDR3 is TGTGCCAGCAGCCCCCGGAGTGGCTACTCAAGCTCCTACAATGAGCAGTTCTTC. The full variable domain, with the rest looked up from reference TRBV7-3 and TRBJ2-1, is GAGVSQTPSNKVTEKGKYVELRCDPISGHTALYWYRQSLGQGPEFLIYFQGTGAADDSGLPNDRFFAVRPEGSVSTLKIQRTERGDSAVYLCASSPRSGYSSSYNEQFFGPGTRLTVL.

The chain links TRBV6-6 to TRBJ1-5, with a possible D match to TRBD1 (6 bases). Germline V gene sequence: CDR1 MNHNY, CDR2 SVGAGI (reference sequence). The CDR3 is 14 amino acids. The ends were cut back, 4 bases at V and 3 bases at J, with 10 bases in the middle. CDR3 protein: CASSLQGNNQPQHF. The CDR3, as DNA: TGTGCCAGCAGTTTACAGGGAAACAATCAGCCCCAGCATTTT.

The chain links TRBV16 to TRBJ1-1; TRBD1 agrees at 8 bases. The length of the CDR3 is 15 residues. The ends lost 4 bases at V and 4 bases at J; junction bases unmatched: 8. Germline CDR1 KGHSY, CDR2 FQNENV. The CDR3 region is CASSLRFTGGTEAFF. The DNA of the CDR3 is TGTGCCAGCAGCCTACGCTTCACAGGGGGCACTGAAGCTTTCTTT.

The rearrangement joins TRBV28 to TRBJ1-5; D call uncertain. Germline CDR1 MDHEN, CDR2 SYDVKM. This CDR3 region has 14 residues. V lost 2 bases, J lost 3 bases, and 8 bases lay in between. The CDR3 is CASSLGGTNQPQHF. CDR3 nucleotide sequence: TGTGCCAGCAGTTTAGGAGGCACCAATCAGCCCCAGCATTTT.

This clone was recorded a few times. The genes are TRBV19 and TRBJ1-2; no reliable D call. Trimming removed 1 base at V and 5 bases at J, with 8 bases between. CDR1 LNHDA and CDR2 SQIVND come from the germline V gene (reference sequence). The CDR3 spans 13 residues. The CDR3 region is CASSIGGSYGYTF. The CDR3, as DNA: TGTGCCAGTAGTATAGGGGGTTCGTATGGCTACACCTTC.

This clone appeared a few times. The chain employs TRBV2 and TRBJ1-1; 7 bases match TRBD1. This CDR3 comprises 13 residues. Trimming removed 7 bases from V and 5 bases from J; junction bases left unmatched: 7. Germline assignment: CDR1 SNHLY and CDR2 FYNNEI. The CDR3, as DNA: TGTGCCAGCAAGGACAGGTCGGGGACTGAAGCTTTCTTT. It is translated as CASKDRSGTEAFF.

The chain's CDR3 is CASSYGGLDEQYF. DNA for the CDR3: TGTGCCAGCAGTTACGGGGGGTTGGACGAGCAGTACTTC. The rearrangement links TRBV6-6 to TRBJ2-7; a possible D gene is TRBD2 (6 bases). The CDR3 covers 13 residues. Germline V gene lookup returns CDR1 MNHNY and CDR2 SVGAGI (reference sequence). The ends were cut back, 2 bases at V and 5 bases at J, with 10 bases in the middle.

This clone was seen only a few times. The chain carries TRBV28 and TRBJ1-5; TRBD1 might be the D (5 bases). Germline CDR1 and CDR2: MDHEN and SYDVKM. The CDR3 has 15 residues. V was clipped by 7 bases and J by 4 bases, with 17 bases between them. The CDR3 DNA reads TGTGCCAGCACCTCACGGGGACCGGGTAATCAGCCCCAGCATTTT. Translated, it gives CASTSRGPGNQPQHF.

The chain is built from TRBV28 and TRBJ2-7; TRBD1 matches at 7 bases. The trim removed 2 bases at V and 6 bases at J, leaving 4 bases unmatched. The CDR3 length is 13 residues. CDR1 is MDHEN and CDR2 is SYDVKM in the germline V gene. The CDR3 DNA reads as TGTGCCAGCAGTTTAAGCGACAGGGTCGAGCAGTACTTC. Its protein is CASSLSDRVEQYF. The full variable domain, in which reference TRBV28 and TRBJ2-7 provide the parts outside the CDR3, is DVKVTQSSRYLVKRTGEKVFLECVQDMDHENMFWYRQDPGLGLRLIYFSYDVKMKEKGDIPEGYSVSREKKERFSLILESASTNQTSMYLCASSLSDRVEQYFGPGTRLTVT.